What follows are 32 T cell receptor beta chains derived from one specimen sequenced in a study of T cell repertoires in cytomegalovirus infection. One entry per CDR3 protein, called by TCRdb with MiXCR from the reads. The sample has about 400,000 distinct CDR3 sequences, 15% to 20% seen once. Sequencing was done on a sample of PBMCs. These receptors came from a human donor in good health (CMV status not recorded). Some clones in this sample may be carry-over from other donors' samples.

Remarks on this clonotype: A much larger clonotype is one base distant, so this may be a read error. The rearrangement joins TRBV7-6 to TRBJ2-6; the match to TRBD1 covers 9 bases. The V gene end was trimmed by 10 bases and the J gene end by 0 bases; junction bases not matched to a gene: 13. Germline V CDR1 and CDR2: SGHVS, FNYEAQ. The CDR3 has 18 residues. CDR3 DNA sequence: TGTGCCACCAGTCCTATCACAGGGGGCGCCTCTGGGGCCAACGTCCTGACTTTC. Translating it yields CATSPITGGASGANVLTF.

The table lists this clonotype with many counts. The chain has TRBV6-2 or TRBV6-3 and TRBJ2-5; D may be TRBD2 (6 bases). The V and J ends lost 2 bases and 1 base respectively, with 14 bases between them. The CDR3 is 16 residues long. The germline V gene has CDR1 MNHEY and CDR2 SVGEGT. The DNA of the CDR3 is TGTGCCAGCAGTTACGGGTCGGGACTCACCCAAGAGACCCAGTACTTC. Translating it yields CASSYGSGLTQETQYF.

V gene TRBV9 combines with J gene TRBJ1-2; 7 nucleotides agree with TRBD1. Germline-derived CDR1 and CDR2 are SGDLS and YYNGEE. With 4 bases clipped from V and 7 bases from J, the junction kept 10 bases outside the gene matches. CDR3 length: 14 amino acids. The CDR3 region is CASSPRTGAGGYTF. The CDR3 DNA is TGTGCCAGCAGCCCCCGTACAGGGGCTGGTGGCTACACCTTC.

The gene calls are TRBV9 and TRBJ2-1; 7 nucleotides line up with TRBD2. The CDR3 is 15 residues long. Germline V gene sequence: CDR1 SGDLS, CDR2 YYNGEE. The J segment lost 4 bases and the V segment lost 0 bases, leaving 4 bases of the junction unmatched. CDR3 sequence: CASSVGGGRYNEQFF. In DNA form, the CDR3 reads TGTGCCAGCAGCGTAGGCGGCGGGAGATACAATGAGCAGTTCTTC.

This chain links TRBV4-2 with TRBJ2-7; D may be TRBD2 (6 bases). Germline V gives CDR1 LGHNA, CDR2 YNFKEQ. Trimming removed 0 bases at V and 6 bases at J, with 12 bases between. The length of the CDR3 is 14 residues. The CDR3: CASSQDSSDREQYF. As DNA, the CDR3 is TGTGCCAGCAGCCAAGATTCTAGCGACCGCGAGCAGTACTTC.

This clonotype occurred many times. The rearrangement uses TRBV6-1 and TRBJ2-3; D gene ambiguous. The V and J ends lost 2 bases and 7 bases respectively, with 4 bases between them. The CDR3 contains 11 residues. Germline V CDR1 and CDR2: MNHNS, SASEGT. The DNA for the CDR3 is TGTGCCAGCAGTGAACTGTATACGCAGTATTTT. It specifies CASSELYTQYF.

At least ten counts were recorded for this clonotype. The V call is TRBV5-5, the J call TRBJ1-6; TRBD1 might be the D (5 bases). V was pared by 4 bases and J by 7 bases, with 18 bases between. The CDR3 sequence is 16 residues long. The germline CDR1 and CDR2 sequences are SGHKS and YYEKEE (reference sequence). The CDR3 DNA is TGTGCCAGCAGCGTAAACCCGGGGACCGAGAATTCACCCCTCCACTTT. It encodes CASSVNPGTENSPLHF.

A few counts support this clonotype. The chain has TRBV28 and TRBJ1-2; possible D gene TRBD1, 5 bases. V shed 2 bases and J shed 12 bases, with 19 bases lying between them. Per the germline V gene, CDR1 is MDHEN and CDR2 is SYDVKM. The CDR3 length is 14 residues. The CDR3 is CASSLKWDLVVHTF. CDR3 sequence (DNA): TGTGCCAGCAGTTTAAAATGGGACCTCGTCGTGCACACCTTC.

This clonotype has ten or more counts. The V and J genes are TRBV11-2 and TRBJ2-7; D is perhaps TRBD2 (7 bases). The germline V gene encodes CDR1 SGHAT and CDR2 FQNNGV. This CDR3 is built from 18 residues. The V end was cut by 5 bases, the J end by 1 base, with 24 bases between. As DNA, the CDR3 is TGTGCCAGCAGCCGCGGTCGGGGGGCGGCGGCCGTGTCCTACGAGCAGTACTTC. Its protein product is CASSRGRGAAAVSYEQYF.

The rearrangement links TRBV15 to TRBJ1-4, with 8 bases matching TRBD1. The CDR3 consists of 16 residues. Germline assignment: CDR1 LNHNV and CDR2 YYDKDF (reference sequence). V lost 8 bases and J lost 2; bases outside the gene matches: 10. The CDR3 loop is CATRRTGIATNEKLFF. Written as DNA, the CDR3 is TGTGCCACCCGGAGGACAGGGATTGCCACTAATGAAAAACTGTTTTTT.

This clonotype was seen at least ten times. The chain joins TRBV12-3 or TRBV12-4 to TRBJ1-1; D unclear. Trimming removed 4 bases from V and 2 bases from J, with 11 bases in between. This CDR3 comprises 14 residues. The CDR3 loop reads CASSYLSSNTEAFF. The CDR3 region has the DNA TGTGCCAGCAGTTATCTCTCTTCCAACACTGAAGCTTTCTTT.

This clonotype is classed as medium-sized (0.01 to 0.1%). J is TRBJ2-5 and V is TRBV4-3; tentative D call: TRBD1 (6 bases). The CDR3 spans 16 residues. Germline V gives CDR1 LGHNA, CDR2 YSLEER. Between the trimmed V and J ends, which lost 1 base and 2 bases, there was a span of 14 bases. DNA for the CDR3: TGCGCCAGCAGCCAAGTGGACAGTTCGGAACAAGAGACCCAGTACTTC. This encodes CASSQVDSSEQETQYF.

This clonotype was seen more than once but under ten times. This chain links TRBV2 with TRBJ1-4; D ambiguous. This CDR3 is built from 13 residues. The V and J ends lost 4 bases and 6 bases respectively, with 9 bases between them. Germline V CDR1 and CDR2: SNHLY, FYNNEI. In nucleotides, the CDR3 is TGTGCCAGCAGTGGCGTAGAGTATGAAAAACTGTTTTTT. As protein: CASSGVEYEKLFF.

CDR3 DNA sequence: TGTGCCAGCAACGGCAGGAATGTCTACTATAATTCACCCCTCCACTTT. Residues: CASNGRNVYYNSPLHF. The V and J genes are TRBV2 and TRBJ1-6, with D uncertain. CDR3 length: 16 residues. V lost 7 bases and J lost 3, with 16 bases in between. Germline CDR1 SNHLY, CDR2 FYNNEI.

V and J are TRBV7-6 and TRBJ2-5; D is unclear. Deletions cut 5 bases from V and 2 bases from J, with 9 bases between. This CDR3 spans 13 amino acids. CDR1 SGHVS and CDR2 FNYEAQ come from the germline V gene. CDR3 amino acids: CASSLDVQETQYF. The CDR3 bases are TGTGCCAGCAGCCTCGACGTACAAGAGACCCAGTACTTC.

This clonotype was seen repeatedly, ten times or more. The chain carries TRBV12-3 or TRBV12-4 and TRBJ1-1, with 9 positions matching TRBD1. V dropped 5 bases and J dropped 0; count of bases not matched to a gene: 1. This CDR3 has 14 residues. Here the CDR3 reads CASSHRGLNTEAFF. In DNA, the CDR3 is TGTGCCAGCAGTCACAGGGGGCTGAACACTGAAGCTTTCTTT.

The chain recombines TRBV27 with TRBJ1-6, with D possibly being TRBD1 (5 bases). V gave up 4 bases and J gave up 7 bases, with 20 bases separating them. The germline CDR1 and CDR2 sequences are MNHEY and SMNVEV (reference sequence). CDR3 length: 17 residues. CDR3 sequence: CASSYLGTSPGNSPLHF. Here the CDR3 DNA reads TGTGCCAGCAGTTACCTCGGGACTTCTCCTGGGAATTCACCCCTCCACTTT.

This clonotype was observed many times. V is TRBV7-2 and J is TRBJ2-1; D unresolved. From germline, CDR1 is SGHTA and CDR2 FQGNSA. The CDR3 is 14 residues long. Trimming removed 2 bases from V and 2 bases from J, with 7 bases in between. The CDR3 region is CASSLMHTYNEQFF. The CDR3 DNA is TGTGCCAGCAGCTTAATGCATACCTACAATGAGCAGTTCTTC.

The genes are TRBV14 and TRBJ2-7; D unclear. Germline V CDR1 and CDR2: SGHDN, FVKESK. The V end was cut by 0 bases, the J end by 6 bases, with 3 bases between. The CDR3 sequence is 11 residues long. For the CDR3, the DNA is TGTGCCAGCAGCCAAGATTTCGAGCAGTACTTC. Amino acid sequence: CASSQDFEQYF.

The chain has TRBV20-1 and TRBJ2-3, with 7 bases matching TRBD2. J was trimmed by 6 bases and V by 0 bases; bases with no gene match: 3. Germline CDR1 and CDR2: DFQATT and SNEGSKA (reference sequence). This CDR3 spans 13 amino acids. Here the CDR3 DNA reads TGCAGTGCTAGAGATTTCGGGGGGGATACGCAGTATTTT. Translating it yields CSARDFGGDTQYF.

The V gene is TRBV19, the J gene TRBJ2-1, with 8 bases identical to TRBD2. The CDR3 spans 14 residues. The V gene's germline CDR1 is LNHDA and CDR2 SQIVND (reference sequence). V dropped 8 bases and J dropped 8; count of bases not matched to a gene: 11. CDR3 in amino acids: CASAPRSGSDEQFF. Here the CDR3 DNA reads TGTGCCAGTGCCCCCCGAAGCGGGAGCGATGAGCAGTTCTTC.

This clonotype was seen many times. J is TRBJ2-3 and V is TRBV18; 11 nucleotides line up with TRBD2. The junction had 8 bases not matched to a gene; V was cut back by 3 bases and J by 6 bases. From germline, CDR1 is KGHSH and CDR2 LQKENI. The CDR3 has 16 residues. CDR3 residues: CASSPLLAGESDTQYF. DNA of the CDR3: TGTGCCAGCTCACCTTTACTAGCGGGGGAATCGGATACGCAGTATTTT.

The chain carries TRBV12-3 or TRBV12-4 and TRBJ1-1; a weak D match, TRBD1 (6 bases). This CDR3 is built from 12 residues. V was cut by 3 bases and J by 6 bases, with 8 bases left in between. In nucleotides, the CDR3 is TGTGCCAGCAGTTTGCGGGGGCCTGAAGCTTTCTTT. Amino acids: CASSLRGPEAFF.

V gene TRBV20-1 combines with J gene TRBJ2-5; possibly TRBD1 or TRBD2 for D (5 bases each). This CDR3 is 14 amino acids long. Germline V gene data show CDR1 as DFQATT and CDR2 as SNEGSKA (reference sequence). V shed 1 base and J shed 1 base, with 10 bases lying between them. Written as DNA, the CDR3 is TGCAGTGCTAGAGGGGGGATGACCCAAGAGACCCAGTACTTC. Residues: CSARGGMTQETQYF.

The chain couples TRBV10-2 to TRBJ2-2; D is ambiguous. The CDR3 length is 12 residues. Germline V gives CDR1 WSHSY, CDR2 SAAADI. Between the trimmed V and J ends, which lost 10 bases and 6 bases, there was a span of 12 bases. The CDR3 DNA sequence: TGCGCCACCTTACTACCTGCCGGGGAGCTGTTTTTT. It codes for CATLLPAGELFF.

This clonotype occurred many times. V and J are TRBV11-1 and TRBJ2-3; D gene unclear. Germline values: CDR1 SGHAT, CDR2 FQDESV (reference sequence). V lost 1 base and J lost 3, with 11 bases in between. The CDR3 spans 15 residues. Here the CDR3 DNA reads TGTGCCAGCAGCTTAGGGTCTGTTATGACAGATACGCAGTATTTT. Its protein product is CASSLGSVMTDTQYF.

The chain is built from TRBV11-2 and TRBJ1-2; unclear D gene. The V end was cut by 5 bases, the J end by 5 bases, with 18 bases between. The CDR3 loop spans 15 amino acids. Per the germline V gene, CDR1 is SGHAT and CDR2 is FQNNGV. CDR3 in amino acids: CASSTLLGSRYGYTF. The DNA for the CDR3 is TGTGCCAGCAGCACCCTCTTGGGGAGCCGGTATGGCTACACCTTC.

This clonotype was seen many times. The chain links TRBV7-8 to TRBJ1-4; D might be TRBD1 (5 bases). Germline assignment: CDR1 SGHVS and CDR2 FQNEAQ. The CDR3 is made up of 18 amino acids. V shed 5 bases and J shed 6 bases, with 25 bases lying between them. The CDR3 loop reads CASSPHAAGMKDHEKLFF. Written as DNA, the CDR3 is TGTGCCAGCAGCCCTCATGCGGCAGGGATGAAGGATCATGAAAAACTGTTTTTT.

Ten or more counts support this clonotype. This chain links TRBV11-2 with TRBJ2-7; either TRBD1 or TRBD2 may supply D (5 bases each). Germline CDR1 is SGHAT and CDR2 is FQNNGV. Trimming took 5 bases from V and 6 from J, leaving 14 bases between them. CDR3 length: 13 residues. The CDR3 DNA follows: TGTGCCAGCAGCCGCCAAGGTGGGGGCGAGCAGTACTTC. Translating gives CASSRQGGGEQYF.

This clonotype was picked up many times. The chain combines TRBV12-3 or TRBV12-4 with TRBJ2-5, with TRBD1 matching over 7 bases. This CDR3 has 13 residues. The trim removed 10 bases at V and 5 bases at J, leaving 10 bases unmatched. CDR3: CATNRGGWETQYF. In DNA form, the CDR3 reads TGTGCCACTAACAGGGGTGGATGGGAGACCCAGTACTTC.

This clonotype was seen repeatedly, ten times or more. This sequence joins TRBV11-2 and TRBJ2-1; no clear D gene. V was cut by 5 bases and J by 10 bases, with 12 bases left in between. Germline V gene lookup returns CDR1 SGHAT and CDR2 FQNNGV. This CDR3 is 12 amino acids long. The CDR3: CASSQISTEQFF. The CDR3 DNA follows: TGTGCCAGCAGCCAAATTAGCACAGAGCAGTTCTTC.

The chain joins TRBV28 to TRBJ1-6, with 10 bases identical to TRBD1. This CDR3 comprises 16 residues. Germline trimming cut 5 bases from V and 13 bases from J; bases unmatched to any gene: 14. Germline V gene data show CDR1 as MDHEN and CDR2 as SYDVKM. The CDR3 sequence is CASSPWDRGNLAPLHF. As DNA, the CDR3 is TGTGCCAGCAGTCCTTGGGACAGGGGCAACCTAGCGCCCCTCCACTTT.